The 15 T cell receptor beta chains below all came from one sample that was sequenced in a study of blood T cell repertoires in COVID-19. Assay: immunoSEQ multiplex PCR; the TCRdb copy retains only in-frame clones and omits some. The sample records fewer than 350,000 clones, 88% being singletons. Sequenced material: PBMCs or T cells enriched from blood (not recorded which). The receptor set was obtained from a woman aged 25 to 39 who had been exposed to COVID-19.

V gene TRBV5-1 combines with J gene TRBJ2-3; unclear D gene. The CDR3 runs 16 residues. Germline V gene lookup returns CDR1 SGHRS and CDR2 YFSETQ. Trimming removed 0 bases at V and 2 bases at J, with 13 bases between. The CDR3 is CASSLGFDSLTDTQYF. In DNA form, the CDR3 reads TGCGCCAGCAGCTTGGGCTTCGACTCACTCACAGATACGCAGTATTTT.

The chain links TRBV7-2 to TRBJ2-1, with 12 bases aligning to TRBD2. The CDR3 runs 18 residues. V lost 4 bases, J lost 9 bases, and 16 bases stayed unmatched. Looked up from germline, CDR1 is SGHTA and CDR2 is FQGNSA. The CDR3: CASSSRLAGGPFRSEQFF. As DNA, the CDR3 is TGTGCCAGCAGCTCAAGGCTAGCGGGAGGGCCATTTCGGAGTGAGCAGTTCTTC.

The chain couples TRBV5-4 to TRBJ2-6; 8 nucleotides line up with TRBD1. From germline, CDR1 is SGHNT and CDR2 YYREEE (reference sequence). V gave up 1 base and J gave up 3 bases; unmatched junction bases: 15. The CDR3 runs to 20 residues. CDR3 residues: CASSLLGRTGKVDGANVLTF. The DNA for the CDR3 is TGTGCCAGCAGCTTGCTGGGCAGGACAGGGAAAGTGGATGGGGCCAACGTCCTGACTTTC.

V and J are TRBV3-1 (or the pseudogene TRBV3-2) and TRBJ2-5; 10 nucleotides match TRBD2. Germline V gene lookup returns CDR1 LGHDT and CDR2 YNNKEL (reference sequence). The CDR3 runs 15 residues. J was trimmed by 4 bases and V by 1 base; bases with no gene match: 3. CDR3 in amino acids: CASSQASGSLETQYF. The CDR3 nucleotides are TGTGCCAGCAGCCAAGCTAGCGGGAGCTTAGAGACCCAGTACTTC.

The chain carries TRBV19 and TRBJ1-2; 7 positions agree with TRBD1. There are 15 residues in the CDR3. Germline-derived CDR1 and CDR2 are LNHDA and SQIVND (reference sequence). V was clipped by 7 bases and J by 6 bases; unmatched bases: 14. CDR3 DNA: TGTGCCAGTACCAGGGTTTGGGACAGTAGAAATGGCTACACCTTC. Its translation is CASTRVWDSRNGYTF.

This clone was seen a single time. The chain recombines TRBV18 with TRBJ2-7; tentative D call: TRBD1 (6 bases). CDR1 and CDR2 from the germline V gene are KGHSH and LQKENI. This CDR3 has 14 residues. Deletions cut 2 bases from V and 4 bases from J, with 12 bases between. Here the CDR3 reads CASSPSQGGYEQYF. For the CDR3, the DNA is TGTGCCAGCTCACCATCCCAAGGGGGTTACGAGCAGTACTTC.

CDR3: CASSPRDRSSYEQYF. In nucleotides, the CDR3 is TGTGCCAGCAGCCCCCGGGACAGAAGCTCCTACGAGCAGTACTTC. V and J are TRBV9 and TRBJ2-7, with 7 bases matching TRBD1. The CDR3 spans 15 residues. V lost 4 bases, J lost 0 bases, and 7 bases stayed unmatched. CDR1 is SGDLS and CDR2 is YYNGEE in the germline V gene.

The V call is TRBV7-9, the J call TRBJ1-2; maybe TRBD1 (6 bases). The CDR3 is made up of 14 amino acids. With 4 bases removed from V and 6 bases from J, the gap between germline ends came to 15 bases. Per germline, CDR1 SEHNR and CDR2 FQNEAQ (reference sequence). CDR3 nucleotide sequence: TGTGCCAGCAGCTCCTCCGTGGGGGCTGATGGCTACACCTTC. It yields the protein CASSSSVGADGYTF.

V usage is TRBV18 and J usage is TRBJ2-7; D not resolved. Germline CDR1 reads KGHSH; CDR2 reads LQKENI. The CDR3 consists of 14 residues. V was clipped by 2 bases and J by 5 bases, with 13 bases between them. For the CDR3, the DNA is TGTGCCAGCTCACCAAACGGCGGCGAGAACGAGCAGTACTTC. Its translation is CASSPNGGENEQYF. The whole variable domain, filled in from reference TRBV18 and TRBJ2-7, reads NAGVMQNPRHLVRRRGQEARLRCSPMKGHSHVYWYRQLPEEGLKFMVYLQKENIIDESGMPKERFSAEFPKEGPSILRIQQVVRGDSAAYFCASSPNGGENEQYFGPGTRLTVT.

V usage is TRBV7-9 and J usage is TRBJ2-5; 10 nucleotides agree with TRBD2. With 1 base clipped from V and 2 bases from J, the junction kept 1 base outside the gene matches. Germline lookup yields CDR1 SEHNR and CDR2 FQNEAQ (reference sequence). The CDR3 has 15 amino acids. The CDR3 sequence is CASSLGTSGQETQYF. The CDR3, as DNA: TGTGCCAGCAGCTTAGGGACTAGCGGACAAGAGACCCAGTACTTC. The full variable domain, in which reference TRBV7-9 and TRBJ2-5 provide the parts outside the CDR3, is DTGVSQNPRHKITKRGQNVTFRCDPISEHNRLYWYRQTLGQGPEFLTYFQNEAQLEKSRLLSDRFSAERPKGSFSTLEIQRTEQGDSAMYLCASSLGTSGQETQYFGPGTRLLVL.

This chain joins TRBV5-1 and TRBJ1-1; D unresolved. CDR3 length: 14 residues. V was pared by 4 bases and J by 4 bases, with 14 bases between. Germline V gene lookup returns CDR1 SGHRS and CDR2 YFSETQ. As DNA, the CDR3 is TGCGCCAGCAGCCCCTGGGCGGGTTCCACTGAAGCTTTCTTT. It codes for CASSPWAGSTEAFF.

The chain carries TRBV10-1 and TRBJ2-3; D may be TRBD2 (6 bases). V was clipped by 4 bases and J by 3 bases, with 20 bases between them. The CDR3 sequence is 17 residues long. Germline values: CDR1 WNHNN, CDR2 SYGVQD (reference sequence). The CDR3 sequence is CASSVGTWARGTDTQYF. In DNA, the CDR3 is TGCGCCAGCAGTGTCGGGACCTGGGCCCGGGGGACAGATACGCAGTATTTT.

This chain links TRBV6-2 or TRBV6-3 with TRBJ2-7, with 7 bases aligning to TRBD1. Trimming cost V 6 bases and J 5 bases; bases outside gene matches: 13. Germline V gene sequence: CDR1 MNHEY, CDR2 SVGEGT. The CDR3 contains 15 residues. The CDR3 sequence is CASSPPTGKSDEQYF. The CDR3 region has the DNA TGTGCCAGCAGCCCCCCGACAGGGAAATCTGACGAGCAGTACTTC.

V is TRBV28 and J is TRBJ1-6; D remains ambiguous. Trimming shortened V by 3 bases and J by 5 bases, and 5 bases separated the two germline ends. Germline CDR1 and CDR2: MDHEN and SYDVKM. This CDR3 region has 13 residues. The CDR3 sequence: CASSLPDNSPLHF. The CDR3 DNA sequence: TGTGCCAGCAGTTTGCCAGATAATTCACCCCTCCACTTT.

V gene TRBV18 combines with J gene TRBJ2-5, with 8 bases lining up with TRBD2. Germline trimming cut 2 bases from V and 4 bases from J; bases unmatched to any gene: 12. The V gene's germline CDR1 is KGHSH and CDR2 LQKENI. This CDR3 region has 17 residues. The CDR3 loop reads CASSPTGGAGAGETQYF. CDR3 bases: TGTGCCAGCTCACCAACCGGGGGAGCGGGAGCAGGAGAGACCCAGTACTTC.